This T cell receptor (beta chain) was found in a study of T cell changes during pregnancy in multiple sclerosis. Germline CDR1 reads SEHNR; CDR2 reads FQNEAQ (reference sequence). CDR3 length: 15 amino acids. Trimming pared 4 bases from V and 1 base from J, leaving 13 bases between. TCRdb's table, derived via immunoSEQ multiplex PCR, lists solely in-frame clones and lacks some. The sample lists about 46,000 clones, roughly 93% occurring once. This rearrangement joins TRBV7-9 to TRBJ2-5; TRBD1 is a possible D gene (6 bases). The sequence was obtained from a female donor with multiple sclerosis, enrolled in a pregnancy study. The sequencing used CD8+ T cells from peripheral blood mononuclear cells, collected after pregnancy. Here the CDR3 reads CASSSYARGQETQYF. CDR3 in DNA: TGTGCCAGCAGCTCTTATGCCAGGGGCCAAGAGACCCAGTACTTC.